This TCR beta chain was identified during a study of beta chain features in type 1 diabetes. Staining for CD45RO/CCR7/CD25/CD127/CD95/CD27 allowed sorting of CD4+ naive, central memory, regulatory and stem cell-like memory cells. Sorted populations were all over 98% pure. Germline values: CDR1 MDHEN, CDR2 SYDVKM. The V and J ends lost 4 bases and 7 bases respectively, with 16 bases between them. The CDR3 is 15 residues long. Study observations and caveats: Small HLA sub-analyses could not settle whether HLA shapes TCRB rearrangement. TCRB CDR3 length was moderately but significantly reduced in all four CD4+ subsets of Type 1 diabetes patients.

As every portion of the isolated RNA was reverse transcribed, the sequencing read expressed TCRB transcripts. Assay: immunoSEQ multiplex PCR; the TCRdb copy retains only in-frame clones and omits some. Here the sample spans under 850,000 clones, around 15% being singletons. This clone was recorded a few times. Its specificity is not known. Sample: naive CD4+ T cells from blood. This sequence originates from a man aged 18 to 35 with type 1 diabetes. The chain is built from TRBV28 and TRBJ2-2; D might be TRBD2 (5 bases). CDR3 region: CASSSAAEGFGELFF. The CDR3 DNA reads TGTGCCAGCAGTTCGGCCGCCGAGGGATTCGGGGAGCTGTTTTTT.